These T cell receptor beta chains were read from a single sample in a study of T cell responses to AZD1222 COVID-19 vaccine. Produced via immunoSEQ multiplex PCR; TCRdb's table is partial and in-frame only. Among approximately 210,000 clones listed, roughly 94% were seen once. Material: peripheral blood, obtained 28 days after the second dose of the MenACWY control vaccine. These receptors originate from an adult who received the MenACWY meningococcal vaccine as a control. Each CDR3 is given with its conserved first and last residue. The D gene is left open where the match is weak. Only part of the rows carry a size: once, few, many, or a class if the clone is expanded.

v_gene,len,j_gene,abundance,d_gene,CDR3nt,CDR3aa
TRBV15,13,TRBJ2-7,.,TRBD2,TGTGCCACCGCCGGGACTAGCGGCTACGAGCAGTACTTC,CATAGTSGYEQYF
TRBV4-2,14,TRBJ1-1,.,.,TGTGCCAGCAGCCAAGTTACGGCCGGGAATGAAGCTTTCTTT,CASSQVTAGNEAFF
TRBV13,15,TRBJ2-3,.,TRBD1,TGTGCCAGCAGCCTCGGACAGGGGAACACAGATACGCAGTATTTT,CASSLGQGNTDTQYF
TRBV28,13,TRBJ1-5,.,.,TGTGCCACCTTAGGGAGGGCTAGTCAGCCCCAGCATTTT,CATLGRASQPQHF
TRBV20-1,13,TRBJ1-2,.,.,TGCAGTGCTAGTAGCAGGGGAGGCTATGGCTACACCTTC,CSASSRGGYGYTF
TRBV6-5,13,TRBJ1-1,once,.,TGTGCCAGCAGTTCCCTCAGGAACACTGAAGCTTTCTTT,CASSSLRNTEAFF
TRBV3-1/TRBV3-2,16,TRBJ2-5,.,TRBD2,TGTGCCAGCAGCCAACTTCGGGAGGGCCTCGGGGAGACCCAGTACTTC,CASSQLREGLGETQYF
TRBV6-5,12,TRBJ2-7,.,.,TGTGCCAGCAGTCCTCCAACCGGCGAGCAGTACTTC,CASSPPTGEQYF
TRBV29-1,11,TRBJ1-4,.,.,TGCAGCGTTGAAGAGAATGAAAAACTGTTTTTT,CSVEENEKLFF
TRBV6-2/TRBV6-3,18,TRBJ1-5,once,TRBD1,TGTGCCAGCAGTCATACCCCCGAACAGGGGACGAGCAATCAGCCCCAGCATTTT,CASSHTPEQGTSNQPQHF
TRBV24-1,14,TRBJ2-1,.,.,TGTGCCACCAGTGATGTAAAAGGGGACAATGAGCAGTTCTTC,CATSDVKGDNEQFF
TRBV2,15,TRBJ2-3,.,.,TGTGCCAGCAGTGAGCCGGGAGTTCCCACAGATACGCAGTATTTT,CASSEPGVPTDTQYF
TRBV27,15,TRBJ2-6,.,.,TGTGCCAGCCCCCCTCTAATCTCTGGGGCCAACGTCCTGACTTTC,CASPPLISGANVLTF
TRBV18,14,TRBJ1-2,few,TRBD1,TGTGCCAGCTCAGCATACACAGGGGGTTATGGCTACACCTTC,CASSAYTGGYGYTF
TRBV7-2,15,TRBJ1-1,.,TRBD1,TGTGCCAGCAGCCCGACAGGGAACGGGAACACTGAAGCTTTCTTT,CASSPTGNGNTEAFF
TRBV30,15,TRBJ2-5,.,TRBD2,TGTGCCTGGAGTGTAGGCGGGAGTATCCAAGAGACCCAGTACTTC,CAWSVGGSIQETQYF
TRBV15,12,TRBJ2-7,.,.,TGTGCCACCAGAGAGACAGGCTACGAGCAGTACTTC,CATRETGYEQYF
TRBV7-6,14,TRBJ2-7,.,TRBD1,TGTGCCAGCAGCTTAGGGACAGGGCCATACGAGCAGTACTTC,CASSLGTGPYEQYF
TRBV3-1/TRBV3-2,14,TRBJ1-4,.,.,TGTGCCAGCAGCCGAGGTGTCGAGAGTGAAAAACTGTTTTTT,CASSRGVESEKLFF
TRBV28,13,TRBJ2-7,.,.,TGTGCCAGCAGTTTAACCGGTCCCTACGAGCAGTACTTC,CASSLTGPYEQYF
TRBV5-4,15,TRBJ1-1,.,TRBD1,TGTGCCAGCAGCTTGTGGGGACAGCTGAACACTGAAGCTTTCTTT,CASSLWGQLNTEAFF
TRBV5-1,13,TRBJ2-7,.,TRBD1,TGCGCCAGCAGCCTCACAGGGGGCAACGAGCAGTACTTC,CASSLTGGNEQYF
TRBV9,13,TRBJ2-3,once,.,TGTGCCAGCAGCGTAGCGGCAACAGATACGCAGTATTTT,CASSVAATDTQYF
TRBV28,18,TRBJ1-2,.,TRBD1,TGTGCCAGCAGTTTATTAACGGGACAGGGCAATCTTGTCTATGGCTACACCTTC,CASSLLTGQGNLVYGYTF
TRBV5-5,13,TRBJ2-5,.,.,TGTGCCAGCAGACGTACAGGGTCTGAGACCCAGTACTTC,CASRRTGSETQYF
TRBV4-2,15,TRBJ1-3,.,.,TGTGCCAGCAGCCAATCGGCCGTTAATGGAAACACCATATATTTT,CASSQSAVNGNTIYF
TRBV1,17,TRBJ2-1,once,.,TGCACCAGCAGCCAAGATTTTAGACTAGCGGGCAACAATGAGCAGTTCTTC,CTSSQDFRLAGNNEQFF
TRBV19,13,TRBJ2-3,.,.,TGTGCCAGCGGAGGTACTAGCACAGATACGCAGTATTTT,CASGGTSTDTQYF
TRBV14,13,TRBJ2-3,.,.,TGTGCCAGCAGCCCTTCTAACACAGATACGCAGTATTTT,CASSPSNTDTQYF
TRBV5-4,14,TRBJ2-7,.,.,TGTGCCAGCAGCCTTCGGCCCGTTTTTAACGAGCAGTACTTC,CASSLRPVFNEQYF
TRBV11-2,14,TRBJ2-2,.,.,TGTGCCAGCAGCCCCGACGTTGGCTACGGGGAGCTGTTTTTT,CASSPDVGYGELFF
TRBV7-9,16,TRBJ2-3,.,TRBD1,TGTGCCAGCAGCTCCGGGACAGGGGCCCAGACAGATACGCAGTATTTT,CASSSGTGAQTDTQYF
TRBV15,17,TRBJ1-2,.,.,TGTGCCACCAGCAGAATATCACAGGGACCGCGGTTGTATGGCTACACCTTC,CATSRISQGPRLYGYTF
TRBV3-1/TRBV3-2,14,TRBJ2-5,.,.,TGTGCCAGCAGCGCACTAGAGGTTCTCGAGACCCAGTACTTC,CASSALEVLETQYF
TRBV30,14,TRBJ1-5,.,.,TGTGCCTGGAGTGAGCTGTTAAGTAATCAGCCCCAGCATTTT,CAWSELLSNQPQHF
TRBV9,15,TRBJ2-1,.,.,TGTGCCAGCAGCGTAGAGGGTAGCGGATACAATGAGCAGTTCTTC,CASSVEGSGYNEQFF
TRBV5-1,14,TRBJ2-7,once,TRBD2,TGCGCCAGCAGCCCGAGGCGGGGGTCCTACGAGCAGTACTTC,CASSPRRGSYEQYF
TRBV6-1,16,TRBJ2-4,.,.,TGTGCCAGCAGTGAACGGAAACCTTTAGCCAAAAACATTCAGTACTTC,CASSERKPLAKNIQYF
TRBV23-1,15,TRBJ1-4,.,.,TGCGCCAGCAGTCAATCCGGAAGGGGTGTGGAAAAACTGTTTTTT,CASSQSGRGVEKLFF
TRBV6-5,15,TRBJ2-3,.,TRBD2,TGTGCCAGCAGTATAATAGCGGGGGGCACAGATACGCAGTATTTT,CASSIIAGGTDTQYF
TRBV29-1,11,TRBJ1-1,.,.,TGCAGCGTCGTGCCCCGATCTGAAGCTTTCTTT,CSVVPRSEAFF
TRBV19,13,TRBJ1-1,.,.,TGTGCCAGTAGTACTTTAACAGGGACTGAAGCTTTCTTT,CASSTLTGTEAFF